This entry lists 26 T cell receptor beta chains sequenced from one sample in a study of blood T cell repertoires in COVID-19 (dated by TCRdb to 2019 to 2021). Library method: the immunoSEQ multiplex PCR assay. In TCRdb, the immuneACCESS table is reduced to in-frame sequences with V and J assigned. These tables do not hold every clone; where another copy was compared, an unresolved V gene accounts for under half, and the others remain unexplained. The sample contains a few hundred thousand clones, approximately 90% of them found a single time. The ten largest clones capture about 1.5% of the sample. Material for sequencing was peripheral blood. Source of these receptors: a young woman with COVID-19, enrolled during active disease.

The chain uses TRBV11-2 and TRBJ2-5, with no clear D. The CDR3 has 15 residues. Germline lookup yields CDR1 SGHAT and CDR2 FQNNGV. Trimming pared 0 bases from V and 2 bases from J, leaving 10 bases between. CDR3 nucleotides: TGTGCCAGCAGCTTAGACCGTGTCAGACAAGAGACCCAGTACTTC. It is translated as CASSLDRVRQETQYF.

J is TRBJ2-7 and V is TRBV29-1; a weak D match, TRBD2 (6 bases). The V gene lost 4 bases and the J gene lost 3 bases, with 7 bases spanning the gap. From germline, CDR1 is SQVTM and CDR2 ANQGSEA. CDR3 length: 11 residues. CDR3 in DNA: TGCAGCGTTGGGGACTTCTACGAGCAGTACTTC. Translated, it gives CSVGDFYEQYF.

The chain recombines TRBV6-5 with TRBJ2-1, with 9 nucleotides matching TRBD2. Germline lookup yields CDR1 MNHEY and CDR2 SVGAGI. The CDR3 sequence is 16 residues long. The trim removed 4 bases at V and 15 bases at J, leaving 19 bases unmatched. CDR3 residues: CASSFYTGVAGALLFF. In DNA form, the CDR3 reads TGTGCCAGCAGTTTCTACACTGGGGTAGCGGGGGCCTTATTGTTCTTC.

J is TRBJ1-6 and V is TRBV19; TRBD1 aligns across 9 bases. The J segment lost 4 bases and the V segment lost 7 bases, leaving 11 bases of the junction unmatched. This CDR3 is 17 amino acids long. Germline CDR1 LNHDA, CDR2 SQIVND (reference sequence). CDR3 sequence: CASTSTPGTGYNSPLHF. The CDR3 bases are TGTGCCAGTACCTCGACCCCCGGGACAGGGTATAATTCACCCCTCCACTTT. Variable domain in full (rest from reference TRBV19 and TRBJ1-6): DGGITQSPKYLFRKEGQNVTLSCEQNLNHDAMYWYRQDPGQGLRLIYYSQIVNDFQKGDIAEGYSVSREKKESFPLTVTSAQKNPTAFYLCASTSTPGTGYNSPLHFGNGTRLTVT.

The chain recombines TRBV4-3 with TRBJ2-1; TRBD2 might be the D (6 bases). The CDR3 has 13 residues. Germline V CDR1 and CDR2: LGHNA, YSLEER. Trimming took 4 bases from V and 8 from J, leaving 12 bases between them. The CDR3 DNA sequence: TGCGCCAGCAGCCCGGGACTGTGGGATGAGCAGTTCTTC. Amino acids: CASSPGLWDEQFF.

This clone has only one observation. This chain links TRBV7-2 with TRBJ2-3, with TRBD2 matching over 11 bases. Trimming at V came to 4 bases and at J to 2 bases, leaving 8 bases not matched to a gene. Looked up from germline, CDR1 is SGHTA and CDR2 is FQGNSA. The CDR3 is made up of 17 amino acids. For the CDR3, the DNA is TGTGCCAGCAGCTCCAATCCACTAGCGGGGGACACAGATACGCAGTATTTT. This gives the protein CASSSNPLAGDTDTQYF.

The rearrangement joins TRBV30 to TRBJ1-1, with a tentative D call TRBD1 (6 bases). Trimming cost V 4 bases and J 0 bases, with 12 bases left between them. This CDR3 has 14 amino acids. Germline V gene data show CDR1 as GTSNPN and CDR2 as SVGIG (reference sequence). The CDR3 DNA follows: TGTGCCTGGACTCCGGACAGTGTGAACACTGAAGCTTTCTTT. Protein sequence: CAWTPDSVNTEAFF.

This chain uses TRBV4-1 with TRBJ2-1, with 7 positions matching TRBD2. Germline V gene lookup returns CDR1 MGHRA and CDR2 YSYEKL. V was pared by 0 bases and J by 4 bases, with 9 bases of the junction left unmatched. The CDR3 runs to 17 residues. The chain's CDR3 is CASSQERGGGRYNEQFF. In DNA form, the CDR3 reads TGCGCCAGCAGCCAAGAAAGGGGCGGGGGACGATACAATGAGCAGTTCTTC.

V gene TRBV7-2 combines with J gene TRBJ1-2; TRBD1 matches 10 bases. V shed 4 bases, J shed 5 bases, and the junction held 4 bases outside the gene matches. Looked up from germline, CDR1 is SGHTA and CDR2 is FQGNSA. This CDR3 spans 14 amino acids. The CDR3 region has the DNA TGTGCCAGCAGCTGGACAGGGGGGGATTATGGCTACACCTTC. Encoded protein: CASSWTGGDYGYTF.

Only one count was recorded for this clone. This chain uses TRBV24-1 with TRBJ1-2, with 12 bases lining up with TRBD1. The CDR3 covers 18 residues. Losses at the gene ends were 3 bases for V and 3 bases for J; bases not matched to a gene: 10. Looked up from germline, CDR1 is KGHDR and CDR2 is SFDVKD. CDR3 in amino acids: CATSDPLRDRGQDYGYTF. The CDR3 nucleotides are TGTGCCACCAGTGATCCACTCCGGGACAGGGGGCAGGACTATGGCTACACCTTC.

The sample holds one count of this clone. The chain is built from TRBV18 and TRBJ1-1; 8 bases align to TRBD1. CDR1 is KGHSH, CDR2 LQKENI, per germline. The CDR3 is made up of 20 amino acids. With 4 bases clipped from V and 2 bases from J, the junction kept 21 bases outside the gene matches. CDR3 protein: CASSLQLPGTGRGRNTEAFF. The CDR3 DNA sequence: TGTGCCAGCTCACTCCAATTGCCCGGGACAGGACGCGGGCGAAACACTGAAGCTTTCTTT.

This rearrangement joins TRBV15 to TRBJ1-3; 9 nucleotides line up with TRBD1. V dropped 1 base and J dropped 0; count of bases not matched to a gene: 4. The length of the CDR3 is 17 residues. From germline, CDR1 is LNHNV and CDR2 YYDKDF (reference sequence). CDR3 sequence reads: CATSRARTGVSGNTIYF. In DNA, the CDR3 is TGTGCCACCAGCAGAGCCAGGACAGGGGTCTCTGGAAACACCATATATTTT. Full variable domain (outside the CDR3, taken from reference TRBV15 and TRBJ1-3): DAMVIQNPRYQVTQFGKPVTLSCSQTLNHNVMYWYQQKSSQAPKLLFHYYDKDFNNEADTPDNFQSRRPNTSFCFLDIRSPGLGDTAMYLCATSRARTGVSGNTIYFGEGSWLTVV.

CDR3 DNA: TGCGCCAGCAGCCAAGATCTCACAAGTGGCTATGGCTACACCTTC. Its protein is CASSQDLTSGYGYTF. The rearrangement links TRBV4-1 to TRBJ1-2; D remains ambiguous. Germline CDR1 and CDR2: MGHRA and YSYEKL. The CDR3 totals 15 residues. The V gene lost 0 bases and the J gene lost 4 bases, with 12 bases spanning the gap.

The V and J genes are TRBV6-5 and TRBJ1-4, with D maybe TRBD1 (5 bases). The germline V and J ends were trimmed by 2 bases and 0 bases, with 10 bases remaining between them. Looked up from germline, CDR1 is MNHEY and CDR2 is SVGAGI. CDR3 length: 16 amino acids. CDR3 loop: CASSYRRGATNEKLFF. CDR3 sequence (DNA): TGTGCCAGCAGTTACCGCCGGGGGGCAACTAATGAAAAACTGTTTTTT.

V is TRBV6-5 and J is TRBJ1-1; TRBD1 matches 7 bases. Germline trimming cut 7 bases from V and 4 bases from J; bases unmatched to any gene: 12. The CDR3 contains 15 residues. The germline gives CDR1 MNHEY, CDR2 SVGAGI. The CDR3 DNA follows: TGTGCCAGCAACCGTCGACAGGGAAAGGGCACTGAAGCTTTCTTT. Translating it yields CASNRRQGKGTEAFF.

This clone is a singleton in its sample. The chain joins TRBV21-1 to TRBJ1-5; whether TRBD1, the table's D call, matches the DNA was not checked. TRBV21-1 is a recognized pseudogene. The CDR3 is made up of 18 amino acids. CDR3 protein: CASIHTPGQGTSNQPQHF. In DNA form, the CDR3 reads TGTGCCAGCATACATACTCCGGGACAGGGAACGAGCAATCAGCCCCAGCATTTT.

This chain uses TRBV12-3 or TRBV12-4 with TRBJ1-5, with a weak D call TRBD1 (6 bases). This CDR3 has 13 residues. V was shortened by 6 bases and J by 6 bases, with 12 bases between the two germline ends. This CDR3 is CASSFTGFQPQHF. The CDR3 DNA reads TGTGCCAGCAGCTTTACAGGGTTTCAGCCCCAGCATTTT.

DNA for the CDR3: TGTGCCAGCAGCTTAGCGCTACAGGGTAATCAGCCCCAGCATTTT. Translation gives CASSLALQGNQPQHF. V is TRBV7-2 and J is TRBJ1-5; tentative D call: TRBD1 (6 bases). Germline CDR1 and CDR2: SGHTA and FQGNSA. The V gene lost 0 bases and the J gene lost 4 bases, with 10 bases spanning the gap. The CDR3 loop spans 15 amino acids.

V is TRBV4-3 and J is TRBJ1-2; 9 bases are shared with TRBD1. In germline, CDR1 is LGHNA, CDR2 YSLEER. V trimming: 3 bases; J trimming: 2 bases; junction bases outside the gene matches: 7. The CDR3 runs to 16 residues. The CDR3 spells CASSHVGQGKNYGYTF. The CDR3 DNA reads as TGCGCCAGCAGCCACGTTGGACAGGGGAAAAACTATGGCTACACCTTC.

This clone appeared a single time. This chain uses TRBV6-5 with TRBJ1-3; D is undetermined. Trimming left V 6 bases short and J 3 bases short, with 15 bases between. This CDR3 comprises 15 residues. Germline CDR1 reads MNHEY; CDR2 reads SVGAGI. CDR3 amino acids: CASRPPGFNGNTIYF. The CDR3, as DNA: TGTGCCAGCAGGCCCCCAGGATTCAATGGAAACACCATATATTTT.

DNA for the CDR3: TGTGCCAGCACCAGGGGGCTTAATGAAAAACTGTTTTTT. Translation gives CASTRGLNEKLFF. This chain links TRBV6-5 with TRBJ1-4; 8 nucleotides match TRBD1. The CDR3 loop spans 13 amino acids. Germline V gene data show CDR1 as MNHEY and CDR2 as SVGAGI. V shed 7 bases and J 4 bases; nucleotides not matched to a gene: 2.

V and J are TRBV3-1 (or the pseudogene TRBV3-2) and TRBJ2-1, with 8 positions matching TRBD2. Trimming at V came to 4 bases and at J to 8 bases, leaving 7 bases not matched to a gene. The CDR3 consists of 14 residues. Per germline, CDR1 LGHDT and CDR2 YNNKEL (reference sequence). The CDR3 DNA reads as TGTGCCAGCAGCCCTCGACTAGCGAGCGATGAGCAGTTCTTC. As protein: CASSPRLASDEQFF.

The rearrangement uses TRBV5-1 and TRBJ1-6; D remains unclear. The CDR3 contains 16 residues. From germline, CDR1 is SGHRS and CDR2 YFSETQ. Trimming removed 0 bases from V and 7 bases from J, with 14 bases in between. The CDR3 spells CASSLAVNGANSPLHF. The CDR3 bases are TGCGCCAGCAGCTTGGCGGTGAACGGAGCAAATTCACCCCTCCACTTT.

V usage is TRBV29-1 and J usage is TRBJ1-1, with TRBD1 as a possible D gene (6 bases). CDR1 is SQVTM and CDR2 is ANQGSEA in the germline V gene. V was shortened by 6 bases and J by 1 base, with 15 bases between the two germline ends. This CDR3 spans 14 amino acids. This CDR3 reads CSVENRVENTEAFF. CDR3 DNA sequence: TGCAGCGTCGAGAACAGGGTTGAGAACACTGAAGCTTTCTTT.

The CDR3 loop reads CASSPGQGRTQYF. As DNA, the CDR3 is TGTGCCAGCAGCCCTGGCCAGGGGAGGACCCAGTACTTC. This chain connects TRBV7-2 to TRBJ2-5, with TRBD1 as a possible D gene (6 bases). Germline CDR1 reads SGHTA; CDR2 reads FQGNSA. V dropped 5 bases and J dropped 7 bases, with 14 bases sitting between them. The CDR3 consists of 13 residues.

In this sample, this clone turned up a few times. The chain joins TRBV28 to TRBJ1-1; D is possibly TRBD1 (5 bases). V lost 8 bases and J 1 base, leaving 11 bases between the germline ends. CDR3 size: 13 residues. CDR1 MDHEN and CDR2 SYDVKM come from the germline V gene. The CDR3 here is CASRPGGNTEAFF. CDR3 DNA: TGTGCCAGCCGTCCGGGGGGGAACACTGAAGCTTTCTTT.